The clone carrying this TCR beta chain was observed many times. Its specificity is unknown. The data were taken from a study of T cells in Graves' hyperthyroidism and ophthalmopathy. Study-level background: The initial diagnosis was the point when peripheral blood was collected, ahead of any treatment. Study findings and constraints: Patients with ophthalmopathy were separated from those with stable hyperthyroidism by a 13 V-J model. Most clonotypes expanded in thyroid above 0.001 were likewise present in blood.

Researchers amplified the TCR beta CDR3 regions from RNA transcripts. TCR CDR3 underwent first-round RT-PCR with the HTBI primer set. Each CDR3 protein is one row after TCRdb ran MiXCR on the multiplex PCR reads. The sample holds some 620,000 distinct CDR3 sequences, about 17% seen once. Per the germline V gene, CDR1 is DFQATT and CDR2 is SNEGSKA (reference sequence). J was trimmed by 3 bases and V by 2 bases; bases with no gene match: 2. The CDR3 extends over 15 amino acids. The material sequenced was blood. The V call is TRBV20-1, the J call TRBJ2-2, with 11 nucleotides matching TRBD2. This TCR was recovered from a woman aged 25 to 45 with Graves' hyperthyroidism. The CDR3 here is CSARLLAGDTGELFF. The CDR3 nucleotides are TGCAGTGCTAGACTACTAGCGGGGGACACCGGGGAGCTGTTTTTT.